Described below is a single T cell receptor beta chain sequence and its context. This sample was included in a study of blood T cell repertoires in COVID-19. Study-wide background: The origin of the acute and convalescent COVID-19 samples was the United States, Italy and Spain.

The CDR3 runs to 15 residues. In germline, CDR1 is LNHNV, CDR2 YYDKDF (reference sequence). V shed 0 bases and J shed 7 bases, with 15 bases lying between them. As originally analysed: Estimated nucleated cell counts came from reference gene primer amplification. Produced via immunoSEQ multiplex PCR; TCRdb's table is partial and in-frame only. D and trimming were read from the DNA, whereas the V and J calls and clone size are those reported in that table. The sample holds approximately 90,000 clones, approximately 81% seen once. The V gene is TRBV15, the J gene TRBJ2-5, with D perhaps matching TRBD1 (7 bases). This clonotype was obtained from a man at least 80 years old with active or convalescent COVID-19. The sequencing input was peripheral blood. The CDR3 bases are TGTGCCACCAGCAGAGATGGAGGGGGCGAGGGGACCCAGTACTTC. It is translated as CATSRDGGGEGTQYF.